This passage covers 5 T cell receptor beta chains from one sample sequenced in a study of blood T cell repertoires in COVID-19. Method: immunoSEQ multiplex PCR; TCRdb's copy keeps in-frame clones and lacks some. The sample consists of fewer than 300,000 clones, more than 65% of them appearing once. The sequenced sample was peripheral blood. These receptors were collected from a woman aged 18 to 35 with acute or convalescent COVID-19.

The rearrangement uses TRBV3-1 (or the pseudogene TRBV3-2) and TRBJ2-7; 9 bases fit TRBD2. The J segment lost 5 bases and the V segment lost 4 bases, leaving 9 bases of the junction unmatched. Germline lookup yields CDR1 LGHDT and CDR2 YNNKEL (reference sequence). The CDR3 contains 15 residues. CDR3 DNA sequence: TGTGCCAGCAGCCTCCCCGGACTAGCGACCGACGAGCAGTACTTC. It encodes CASSLPGLATDEQYF.

The sample holds one count of this clone. The CDR3 sequence: CASSPGGLAGGHEQFF. The CDR3 bases are TGTGCCAGCTCACCCGGGGGACTAGCGGGAGGGCATGAGCAGTTCTTC. The J gene is TRBJ2-1, the V gene TRBV18; 16 positions agree with TRBD2. This CDR3 is 16 amino acids long. The V segment lost 3 bases and the J segment 8 bases; nucleotides outside the gene matches: 4. CDR1 is KGHSH, CDR2 LQKENI, per germline.

This chain uses TRBV14 with TRBJ1-5; D is unresolved. Germline CDR1 and CDR2: SGHDN and FVKESK. Trimming stripped 1 base from V and 6 bases from J, with 13 bases between. CDR3 size: 15 residues. The CDR3 here is CASSQGGIGSQPQHF. The CDR3 DNA reads TGTGCCAGCAGCCAAGGTGGGATTGGGAGTCAGCCCCAGCATTTT.

This clone came up once. This chain uses TRBV15 with TRBJ2-1; TRBD2 is a possible D gene (5 bases). Trimming took off 3 bases at V and 0 bases at J, with 12 bases between the two ends. CDR1 and CDR2 from the germline V gene are LNHNV and YYDKDF (reference sequence). The CDR3 consists of 16 residues. Here the CDR3 reads CATSRTGLSSYNEQFF. CDR3 nucleotide sequence: TGTGCCACCAGCAGGACCGGACTTAGCTCCTACAATGAGCAGTTCTTC. The variable domain in full, with the rest retrieved from reference TRBV15 and TRBJ2-1, is DAMVIQNPRYQVTQFGKPVTLSCSQTLNHNVMYWYQQKSSQAPKLLFHYYDKDFNNEADTPDNFQSRRPNTSFCFLDIRSPGLGDTAMYLCATSRTGLSSYNEQFFGPGTRLTVL.

The rearrangement joins TRBV21-1 to TRBJ2-1; the table calls TRBD2, which could not be checked here. TRBV21-1 is a pseudogene locus. This CDR3 contains 18 residues. The CDR3 reads CASSKAVGGKGSYNEQFF. DNA for the CDR3: TGTGCCAGCAGCAAAGCCGTCGGAGGCAAGGGATCCTACAATGAGCAGTTCTTC.